This T cell receptor (beta chain) was sequenced in a study of T cells in Graves' hyperthyroidism and ophthalmopathy. From RNA transcripts, TCR beta CDR3 regions were amplified. The HTBI primer set was used in a first-round RT-PCR of the TCR CDR3. TCRdb fed the multiplex PCR reads into MiXCR, producing one record per CDR3 protein. The table includes around 450,000 distinct CDR3 sequences, roughly an eighth detected once. There are a few counts of this clonotype. Sequenced material: blood. This clonotype originated in a woman aged 18 to 35 with Graves' hyperthyroidism.

The chain's CDR3 is CASSPLSEGSSEAFF. DNA for the CDR3: TGTGCCAGCAGCCCACTATCAGAGGGCTCATCTGAAGCTTTCTTT. The chain has TRBV11-2 and TRBJ1-1; D is ambiguous. With 5 bases removed from V and 6 bases from J, the gap between germline ends came to 19 bases. Germline V lookup: CDR1 SGHAT, CDR2 FQNNGV. There are 15 residues in the CDR3.